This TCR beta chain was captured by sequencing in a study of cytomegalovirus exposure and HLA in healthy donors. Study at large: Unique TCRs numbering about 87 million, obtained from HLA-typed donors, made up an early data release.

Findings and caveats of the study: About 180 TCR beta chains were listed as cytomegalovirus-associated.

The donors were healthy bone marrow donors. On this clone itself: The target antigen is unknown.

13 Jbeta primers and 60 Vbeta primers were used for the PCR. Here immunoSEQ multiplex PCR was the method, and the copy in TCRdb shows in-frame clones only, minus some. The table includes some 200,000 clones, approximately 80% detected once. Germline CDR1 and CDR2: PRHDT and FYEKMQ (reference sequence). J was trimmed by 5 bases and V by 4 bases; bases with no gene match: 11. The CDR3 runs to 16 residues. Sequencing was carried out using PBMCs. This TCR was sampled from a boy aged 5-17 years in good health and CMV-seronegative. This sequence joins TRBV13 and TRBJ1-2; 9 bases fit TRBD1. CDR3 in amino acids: CASSSGRDREEYGYTF. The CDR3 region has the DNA TGTGCCAGCAGCTCGGGCCGGGACAGGGAGGAATATGGCTACACCTTC.